Listed below are T cell receptor beta chains from one sample, sequenced in a study of T cells in Graves' hyperthyroidism and ophthalmopathy. MiXCR was run by TCRdb on the multiplex PCR reads, yielding one entry per CDR3 protein. The sample yields around 340,000 distinct CDR3 sequences, 15% to 20% seen once. The sample taken for sequencing was blood. The receptors were gathered from a woman aged 45-65 years with Graves' hyperthyroidism. Both conserved end residues are part of each CDR3. Each record gives: V gene, clone size, J gene, D gene, CDR3 length, CDR3 DNA, CDR3 protein. A D gene is named only where the DNA matches it firmly. The size field is filled for only some rows; it gives once, few, many or a size class.

v_gene: TRBV6-5; abundance: many; j_gene: TRBJ2-3; d_gene: -; len: 15; CDR3nt: TGTGCCAGCAGTTACCCGGGCTCAGGGGCAGATACGCAGTATTTT; CDR3aa: CASSYPGSGADTQYF
v_gene: TRBV7-3; abundance: -; j_gene: TRBJ2-3; d_gene: TRBD2; len: 15; CDR3nt: TGTGCCAGCAGCTCCTCTAGCGGGAGCGGAGATACGCAGTATTTT; CDR3aa: CASSSSSGSGDTQYF
v_gene: TRBV28; abundance: many; j_gene: TRBJ2-4; d_gene: TRBD2; len: 20; CDR3nt: TGTGCCAGCAGTTTAAGGATTCGCACTAGCGGGAAAGGGGGCAAAAACATTCAGTACTTC; CDR3aa: CASSLRIRTSGKGGKNIQYF
v_gene: TRBV28; abundance: -; j_gene: TRBJ2-1; d_gene: TRBD1; len: 15; CDR3nt: TGTGCCAGCAGTTCTCCCGGGACAGGGTTTTATGAGCAGTTCTTC; CDR3aa: CASSSPGTGFYEQFF
v_gene: TRBV5-1; abundance: -; j_gene: TRBJ2-3; d_gene: -; len: 15; CDR3nt: TGCGCCAGCAGCTCTTTCGGGGGCGGCACAGATACGCAGTATTTT; CDR3aa: CASSSFGGGTDTQYF
v_gene: TRBV7-2; abundance: few; j_gene: TRBJ2-3; d_gene: -; len: 14; CDR3nt: TGTGCCAGCAGCTCCCGGGACGGGGGAGATACGCAGTATTTT; CDR3aa: CASSSRDGGDTQYF
v_gene: TRBV5-1; abundance: many; j_gene: TRBJ1-1; d_gene: -; len: 12; CDR3nt: TGTGCCAGCAGCCTTGGGGACACTGAAGCTTTCTTT; CDR3aa: CASSLGDTEAFF
v_gene: TRBV12-3/TRBV12-4; abundance: -; j_gene: TRBJ2-1; d_gene: -; len: 15; CDR3nt: TGTGCCAGCAGCGAGGACAGAGGTCTTCGGAATGAGCAGTTCTTC; CDR3aa: CASSEDRGLRNEQFF
v_gene: TRBV12-5; abundance: many; j_gene: TRBJ2-3; d_gene: TRBD1; len: 17; CDR3nt: TGTGCTAGTGGCCCGGTGGGACAGGGGCTTAGCACAGATACGCAGTATTTT; CDR3aa: CASGPVGQGLSTDTQYF
v_gene: TRBV6-1; abundance: many; j_gene: TRBJ2-3; d_gene: -; len: 12; CDR3nt: TGTGCCAGCAGTTCGGACAGAATTACGCAGTATTTT; CDR3aa: CASSSDRITQYF
v_gene: TRBV4-1; abundance: -; j_gene: TRBJ2-5; d_gene: -; len: 14; CDR3nt: TGCGCCAGCAGCCAAGATTGGGGTCAGGAGACCCAGTACTTC; CDR3aa: CASSQDWGQETQYF
v_gene: TRBV9; abundance: -; j_gene: TRBJ1-5; d_gene: TRBD1; len: 14; CDR3nt: TGTGCCAGCTCGAACGGGGGACAGAATCAGCCCCAGCATTTT; CDR3aa: CASSNGGQNQPQHF
v_gene: TRBV30; abundance: many; j_gene: TRBJ2-2; d_gene: -; len: 16; CDR3nt: TGTGCCTGGAGTGGTCCCACGGGTTTGACTACCGGGGAGCTGTTTTTT; CDR3aa: CAWSGPTGLTTGELFF
v_gene: TRBV4-1; abundance: few; j_gene: TRBJ2-2; d_gene: -; len: 16; CDR3nt: TGCGCCAGCAGCCCCGGCCGATTACGTGACACCGGGGAGCTGTTTTTT; CDR3aa: CASSPGRLRDTGELFF
v_gene: TRBV4-1; abundance: -; j_gene: TRBJ1-1; d_gene: -; len: 15; CDR3nt: TGCGCCAGCAGCCAAGGACACAGGGAAAACACTGAAGCTTTCTTT; CDR3aa: CASSQGHRENTEAFF
v_gene: TRBV28; abundance: -; j_gene: TRBJ1-5; d_gene: -; len: 13; CDR3nt: TGTGCCAGCAGGGGCTGGGGCAATCAGCCCCAGCATTTT; CDR3aa: CASRGWGNQPQHF
v_gene: TRBV5-1; abundance: many; j_gene: TRBJ2-7; d_gene: TRBD2; len: 16; CDR3nt: TGCGCCAGCAGCTTGGAGGTAGCGGGGAGCTCCTACGAGCAGTACTTC; CDR3aa: CASSLEVAGSSYEQYF
v_gene: TRBV28; abundance: many; j_gene: TRBJ2-3; d_gene: TRBD1; len: 15; CDR3nt: TGTGCCAGCAGGGCGACAGGGGGGGGTCCAGATACGCAGTATTTT; CDR3aa: CASRATGGGPDTQYF
v_gene: TRBV9; abundance: few; j_gene: TRBJ1-6; d_gene: -; len: 15; CDR3nt: TGTGCCAGCAGCGACGGGAGAGGAGGTAATTCACCCCTCCACTTT; CDR3aa: CASSDGRGGNSPLHF
v_gene: TRBV18; abundance: few; j_gene: TRBJ2-5; d_gene: -; len: 14; CDR3nt: TGTGCCAGCTCACCGGCTAGATCCCAAGAGACCCAGTACTTC; CDR3aa: CASSPARSQETQYF
v_gene: TRBV7-8; abundance: few; j_gene: TRBJ1-2; d_gene: -; len: 14; CDR3nt: TGTGCCAGCAGCGCCCTCGGCGTAAGCTATGGCTACACCTTC; CDR3aa: CASSALGVSYGYTF
v_gene: TRBV6-6; abundance: few; j_gene: TRBJ2-2; d_gene: TRBD1; len: 15; CDR3nt: TGTGCCAGCAGTTACTCCCAGGGGGCCGGCGGGGAGCTGTTTTTT; CDR3aa: CASSYSQGAGGELFF
v_gene: TRBV20-1; abundance: many; j_gene: TRBJ1-1; d_gene: -; len: 13; CDR3nt: TGCAGTGCTAGAGCGGACACGAACACTGAAGCTTTCTTT; CDR3aa: CSARADTNTEAFF
v_gene: TRBV10-3; abundance: once; j_gene: TRBJ1-2; d_gene: -; len: 12; CDR3nt: TGTGCCATCAGTGAAGGATACCCACTTTACACCTTC; CDR3aa: CAISEGYPLYTF
v_gene: TRBV20-1; abundance: few; j_gene: TRBJ2-7; d_gene: TRBD2; len: 14; CDR3nt: TGCAGTGCTAGAGATGGACTAGGCTCCTACGAGCAGTACTTC; CDR3aa: CSARDGLGSYEQYF
v_gene: TRBV7-9; abundance: -; j_gene: TRBJ1-1; d_gene: -; len: 13; CDR3nt: TGTGCCAGCAGCTCCCCGGGTTTAACTGAAGCTTTCTTT; CDR3aa: CASSSPGLTEAFF
v_gene: TRBV5-5; abundance: few; j_gene: TRBJ1-2; d_gene: -; len: 15; CDR3nt: TGTGCCAGCAGCTTTACCACAAGGCCCAACTATGGCTACACCTTC; CDR3aa: CASSFTTRPNYGYTF
v_gene: TRBV19; abundance: -; j_gene: TRBJ1-1; d_gene: -; len: 13; CDR3nt: TGTGCCAGTAGCCGGGGAGAGGTTACTGAAGCTTTCTTT; CDR3aa: CASSRGEVTEAFF
v_gene: TRBV3-1; abundance: few; j_gene: TRBJ2-1; d_gene: TRBD2; len: 16; CDR3nt: TGTGCCAGCAGCGCCCCTATCGGGAGGAGCTACAATGAGCAGTTCTTC; CDR3aa: CASSAPIGRSYNEQFF
v_gene: TRBV12-3/TRBV12-4; abundance: many; j_gene: TRBJ2-7; d_gene: TRBD1; len: 15; CDR3nt: TGTGCCAGCAGTTTAGGTAACAGGGGGCTTAACGAGCAGTACTTC; CDR3aa: CASSLGNRGLNEQYF
v_gene: TRBV11-3; abundance: many; j_gene: TRBJ1-6; d_gene: TRBD1; len: 14; CDR3nt: TGTGCCAGCAGCCCCATCGACAGGGGAAAACCCCTCCACTTT; CDR3aa: CASSPIDRGKPLHF
v_gene: TRBV7-2; abundance: many; j_gene: TRBJ2-1; d_gene: -; len: 14; CDR3nt: TGTGCCAGCAGGCGGGACAGCGCTTACAATGAGCAGTTCTTC; CDR3aa: CASRRDSAYNEQFF
v_gene: TRBV20-1; abundance: many; j_gene: TRBJ1-1; d_gene: TRBD1; len: 15; CDR3nt: TGCAGTGCTAGCGGACAGGGAACCACGAACACTGAAGCTTTCTTT; CDR3aa: CSASGQGTTNTEAFF
v_gene: TRBV5-1; abundance: many; j_gene: TRBJ2-1; d_gene: -; len: 17; CDR3nt: TGCGCCAGCAGCTTGGAGCCCAGGGGGGCCTCCTACAATGAGCAGTTCTTC; CDR3aa: CASSLEPRGASYNEQFF
v_gene: TRBV18; abundance: -; j_gene: TRBJ1-1; d_gene: -; len: 15; CDR3nt: TGTGCCAGCTCACCACCGGGGGCTTGGGGCACTGAAGCTTTCTTT; CDR3aa: CASSPPGAWGTEAFF
v_gene: TRBV6-2/TRBV6-3; abundance: many; j_gene: TRBJ2-7; d_gene: -; len: 14; CDR3nt: TGTGCCAGCAGTTACTCGGGGGGTCGCTACGAGCAGTACTTC; CDR3aa: CASSYSGGRYEQYF
v_gene: TRBV2; abundance: -; j_gene: TRBJ2-7; d_gene: -; len: 12; CDR3nt: TGTGCCAGCACATCTGAAAGGGGCGAGCAGTACTTC; CDR3aa: CASTSERGEQYF
v_gene: TRBV18; abundance: many; j_gene: TRBJ1-2; d_gene: -; len: 14; CDR3nt: TGTGCCAGCTCACCAGAGGGCTTGGGGTATGGCTACACCTTC; CDR3aa: CASSPEGLGYGYTF
v_gene: TRBV5-1; abundance: few; j_gene: TRBJ1-1; d_gene: -; len: 18; CDR3nt: TGCGCCAGCAGCTTGGTGGGGCACCCACAGACCATGAACACTGAAGCTTTCTTT; CDR3aa: CASSLVGHPQTMNTEAFF
v_gene: TRBV19; abundance: -; j_gene: TRBJ1-2; d_gene: -; len: 14; CDR3nt: TGTGCCAGTAGTCCAGGTACGGTCCTCGCTGGCTACACCTTC; CDR3aa: CASSPGTVLAGYTF
v_gene: TRBV27; abundance: -; j_gene: TRBJ1-2; d_gene: TRBD1; len: 15; CDR3nt: TGTGCCAGCAGTTCGAGAGGACAGGGCGGCTATGGCTACACCTTC; CDR3aa: CASSSRGQGGYGYTF
v_gene: TRBV7-6; abundance: -; j_gene: TRBJ2-3; d_gene: -; len: 15; CDR3nt: TGTGCCAGCAGTCCTCAGACGGGGAGCACAGATACGCAGTATTTT; CDR3aa: CASSPQTGSTDTQYF
v_gene: TRBV6-2/TRBV6-3; abundance: -; j_gene: TRBJ2-7; d_gene: TRBD1; len: 16; CDR3nt: TGTGCCAGCAGTGACCTTACTAGGGACAGAAGTTACGAGCAGTACTTC; CDR3aa: CASSDLTRDRSYEQYF
v_gene: TRBV10-3; abundance: many; j_gene: TRBJ2-7; d_gene: -; len: 14; CDR3nt: TGTGCCATCACCTCACATGATAGCTCCTACGAGCAGTACTTC; CDR3aa: CAITSHDSSYEQYF
v_gene: TRBV20-1; abundance: many; j_gene: TRBJ1-4; d_gene: -; len: 15; CDR3nt: TGCAGTGCTAGACAACAGGATGCAACTAATGAAAAACTGTTTTTT; CDR3aa: CSARQQDATNEKLFF